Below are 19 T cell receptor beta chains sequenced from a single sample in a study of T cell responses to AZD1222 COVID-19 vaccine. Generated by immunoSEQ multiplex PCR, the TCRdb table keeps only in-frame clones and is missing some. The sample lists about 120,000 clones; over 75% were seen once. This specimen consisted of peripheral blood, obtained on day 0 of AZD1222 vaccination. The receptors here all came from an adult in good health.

This CDR3 is CARGSYSGNTIYF. The CDR3 DNA reads TGTGCCAGAGGGTCCTACTCTGGAAACACCATATATTTT. This chain uses TRBV3-1 (or the pseudogene TRBV3-2) with TRBJ1-3; no reliable D call. The CDR3 is made up of 13 amino acids. Germline-derived CDR1 and CDR2 are LGHDT and YNNKEL (reference sequence). V gave up 9 bases and J gave up 0 bases, with 9 bases separating them.

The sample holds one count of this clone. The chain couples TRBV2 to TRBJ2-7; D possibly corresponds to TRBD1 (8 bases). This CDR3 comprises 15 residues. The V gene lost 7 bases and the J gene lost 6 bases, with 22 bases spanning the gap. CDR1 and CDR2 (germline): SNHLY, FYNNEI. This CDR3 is CASNRFSTGEGEQYF. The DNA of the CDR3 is TGTGCCAGCAACCGATTTTCGACAGGGGAGGGCGAGCAGTACTTC.

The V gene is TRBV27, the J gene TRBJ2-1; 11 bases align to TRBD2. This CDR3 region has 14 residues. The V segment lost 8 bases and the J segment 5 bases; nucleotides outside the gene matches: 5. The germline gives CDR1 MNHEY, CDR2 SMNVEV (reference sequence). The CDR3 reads CASSGTSGHNEQFF. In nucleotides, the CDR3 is TGTGCCAGCTCCGGGACTAGCGGTCACAATGAGCAGTTCTTC.

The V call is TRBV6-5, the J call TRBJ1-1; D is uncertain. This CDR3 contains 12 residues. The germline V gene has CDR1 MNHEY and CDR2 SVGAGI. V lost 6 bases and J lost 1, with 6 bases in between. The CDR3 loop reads CASSRGNTEAFF. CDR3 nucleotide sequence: TGTGCCAGCAGCCGAGGGAACACTGAAGCTTTCTTT.

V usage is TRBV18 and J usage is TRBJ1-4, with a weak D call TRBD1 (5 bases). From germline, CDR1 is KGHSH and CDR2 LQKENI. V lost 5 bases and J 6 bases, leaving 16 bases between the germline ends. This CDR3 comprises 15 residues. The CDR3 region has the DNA TGTGCCAGCTCAGAGGTGGGGGAGCGGGATGAAAAACTGTTTTTT. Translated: CASSEVGERDEKLFF.

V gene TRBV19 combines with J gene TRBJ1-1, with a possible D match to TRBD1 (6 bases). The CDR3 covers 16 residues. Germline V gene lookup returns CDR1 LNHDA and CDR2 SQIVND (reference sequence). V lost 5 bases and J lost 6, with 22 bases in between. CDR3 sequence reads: CASSPKRGGQGAEAFF. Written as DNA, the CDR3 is TGTGCCAGTAGTCCCAAGAGGGGGGGGCAAGGGGCTGAAGCTTTCTTT.

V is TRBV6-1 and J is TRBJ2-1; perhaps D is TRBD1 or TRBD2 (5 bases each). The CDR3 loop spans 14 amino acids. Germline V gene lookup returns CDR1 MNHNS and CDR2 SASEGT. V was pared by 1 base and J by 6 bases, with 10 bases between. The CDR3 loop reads CASSEVGVLNEQFF. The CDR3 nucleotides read TGTGCCAGCAGTGAAGTGGGGGTCCTCAATGAGCAGTTCTTC.

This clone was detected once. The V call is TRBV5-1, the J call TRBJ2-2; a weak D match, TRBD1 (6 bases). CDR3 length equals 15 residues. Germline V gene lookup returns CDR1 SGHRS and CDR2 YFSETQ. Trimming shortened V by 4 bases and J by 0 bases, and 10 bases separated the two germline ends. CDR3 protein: CASSLDSPNTGELFF. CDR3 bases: TGCGCCAGCAGCCTGGACAGCCCGAACACCGGGGAGCTGTTTTTT.

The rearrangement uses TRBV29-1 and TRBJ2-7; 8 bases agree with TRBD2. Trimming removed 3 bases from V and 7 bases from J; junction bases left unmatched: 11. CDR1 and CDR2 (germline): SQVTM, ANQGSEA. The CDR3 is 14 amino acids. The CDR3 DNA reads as TGCAGCGTTGAGTCAAGCGGGGGAGCCTGGGAGCAGTACTTC. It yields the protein CSVESSGGAWEQYF.

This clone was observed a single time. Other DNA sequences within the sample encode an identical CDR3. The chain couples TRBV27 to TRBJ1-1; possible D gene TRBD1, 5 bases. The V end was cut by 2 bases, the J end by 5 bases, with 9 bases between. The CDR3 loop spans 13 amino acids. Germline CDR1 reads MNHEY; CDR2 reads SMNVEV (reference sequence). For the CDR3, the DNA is TGTGCCAGCAGTTTAGGGGGAGGGACTGAAGCTTTCTTT. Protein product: CASSLGGGTEAFF.

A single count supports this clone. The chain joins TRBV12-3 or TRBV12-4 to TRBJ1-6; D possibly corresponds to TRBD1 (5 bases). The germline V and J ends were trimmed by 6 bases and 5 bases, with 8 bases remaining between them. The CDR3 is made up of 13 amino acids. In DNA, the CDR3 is TGTGCCAGCAGGTGGGGGGATAATTCACCCCTCCACTTT. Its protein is CASRWGDNSPLHF.

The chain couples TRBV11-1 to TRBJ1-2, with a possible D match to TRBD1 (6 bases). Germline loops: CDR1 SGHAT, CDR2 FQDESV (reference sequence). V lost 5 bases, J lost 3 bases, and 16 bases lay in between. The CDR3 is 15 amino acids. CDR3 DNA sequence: TGTGCCAGCAGCCTCGGGCCCGAGGGGGACTATGGCTACACCTTC. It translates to CASSLGPEGDYGYTF.

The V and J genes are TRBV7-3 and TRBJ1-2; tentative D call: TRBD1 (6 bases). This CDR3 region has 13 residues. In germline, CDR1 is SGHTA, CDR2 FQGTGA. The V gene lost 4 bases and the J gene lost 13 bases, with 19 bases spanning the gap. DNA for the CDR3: TGTGCCAGCAGCTCCCCCGGGACACCCCCGTCCACCTTC. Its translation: CASSSPGTPPSTF.

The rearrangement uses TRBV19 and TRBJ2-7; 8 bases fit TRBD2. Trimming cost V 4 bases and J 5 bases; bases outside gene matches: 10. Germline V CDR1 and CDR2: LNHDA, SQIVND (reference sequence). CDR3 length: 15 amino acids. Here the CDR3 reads CASSTPAGTRDEQYF. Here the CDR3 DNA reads TGTGCCAGTAGTACGCCCGCCGGGACTAGAGACGAGCAGTACTTC.

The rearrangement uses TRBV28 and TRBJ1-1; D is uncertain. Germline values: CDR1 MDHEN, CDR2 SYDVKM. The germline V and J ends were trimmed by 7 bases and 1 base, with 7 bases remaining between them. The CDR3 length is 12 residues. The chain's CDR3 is CASMYENTEAFF. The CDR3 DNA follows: TGTGCCAGCATGTACGAGAACACTGAAGCTTTCTTT.

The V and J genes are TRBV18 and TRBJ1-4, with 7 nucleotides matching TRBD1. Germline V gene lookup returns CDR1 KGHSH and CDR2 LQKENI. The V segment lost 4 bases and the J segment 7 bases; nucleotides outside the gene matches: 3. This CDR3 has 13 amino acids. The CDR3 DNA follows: TGTGCCAGCTCACTGGGACAGCTTGAAAAACTGTTTTTT. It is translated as CASSLGQLEKLFF.

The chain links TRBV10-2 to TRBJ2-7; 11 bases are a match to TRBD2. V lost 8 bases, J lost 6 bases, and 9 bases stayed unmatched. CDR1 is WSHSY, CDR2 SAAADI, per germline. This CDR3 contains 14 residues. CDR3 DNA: TGCGCCAGCCGGACTAGCGGGCATCTCGGCGAGCAGTACTTC. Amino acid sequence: CASRTSGHLGEQYF.

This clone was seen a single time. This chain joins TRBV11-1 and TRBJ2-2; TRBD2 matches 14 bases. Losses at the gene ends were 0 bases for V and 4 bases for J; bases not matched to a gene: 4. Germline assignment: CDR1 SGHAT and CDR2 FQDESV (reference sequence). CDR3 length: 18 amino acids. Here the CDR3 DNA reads TGTGCCAGCAGCTTAGCTGGGACTAGCGGGAGCGGCACCGGGGAGCTGTTTTTT. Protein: CASSLAGTSGSGTGELFF.

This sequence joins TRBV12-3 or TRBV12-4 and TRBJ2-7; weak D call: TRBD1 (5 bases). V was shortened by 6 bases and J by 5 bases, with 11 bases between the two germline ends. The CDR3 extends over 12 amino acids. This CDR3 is CASSRGQDEQYF. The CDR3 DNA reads TGTGCCAGCAGCCGAGGACAAGACGAGCAGTACTTC.